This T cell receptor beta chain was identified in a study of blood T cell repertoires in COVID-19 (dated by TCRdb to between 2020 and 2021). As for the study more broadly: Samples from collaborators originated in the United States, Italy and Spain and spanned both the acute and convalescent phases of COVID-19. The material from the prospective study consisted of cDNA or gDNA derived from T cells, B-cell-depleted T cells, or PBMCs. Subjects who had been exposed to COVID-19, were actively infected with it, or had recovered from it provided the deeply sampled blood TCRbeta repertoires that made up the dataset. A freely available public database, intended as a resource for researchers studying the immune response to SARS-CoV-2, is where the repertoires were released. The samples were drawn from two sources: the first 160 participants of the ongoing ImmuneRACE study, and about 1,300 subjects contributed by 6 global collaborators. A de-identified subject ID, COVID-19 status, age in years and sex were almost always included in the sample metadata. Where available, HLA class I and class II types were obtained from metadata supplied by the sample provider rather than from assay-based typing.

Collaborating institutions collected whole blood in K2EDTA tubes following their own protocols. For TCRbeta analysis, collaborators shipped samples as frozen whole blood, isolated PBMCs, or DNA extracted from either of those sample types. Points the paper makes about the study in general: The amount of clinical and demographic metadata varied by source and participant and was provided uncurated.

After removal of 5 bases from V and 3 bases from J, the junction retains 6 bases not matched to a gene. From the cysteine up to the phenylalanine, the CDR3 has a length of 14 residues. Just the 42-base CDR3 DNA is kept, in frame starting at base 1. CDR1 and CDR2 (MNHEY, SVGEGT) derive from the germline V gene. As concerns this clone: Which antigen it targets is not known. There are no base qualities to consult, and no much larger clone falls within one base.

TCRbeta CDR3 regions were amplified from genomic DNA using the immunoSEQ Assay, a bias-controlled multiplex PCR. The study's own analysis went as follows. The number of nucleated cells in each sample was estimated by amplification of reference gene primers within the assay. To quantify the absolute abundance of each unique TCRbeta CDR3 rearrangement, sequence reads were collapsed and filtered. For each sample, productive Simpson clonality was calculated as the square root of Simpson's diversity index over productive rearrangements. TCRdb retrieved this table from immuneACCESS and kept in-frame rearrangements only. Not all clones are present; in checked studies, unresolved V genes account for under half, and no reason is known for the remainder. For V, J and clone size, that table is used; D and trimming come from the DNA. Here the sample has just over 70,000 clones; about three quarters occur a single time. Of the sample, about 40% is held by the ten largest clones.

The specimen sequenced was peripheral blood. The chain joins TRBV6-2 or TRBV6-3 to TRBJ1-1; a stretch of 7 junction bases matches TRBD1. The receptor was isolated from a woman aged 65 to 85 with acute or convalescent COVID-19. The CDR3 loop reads CASSMTGRDTEAFF. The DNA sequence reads TGTGCCAGCAGTATGACAGGGAGAGACACTGAAGCTTTCTTT.